These 14 T cell receptor beta chains originate from one sample sequenced in a study of T cell repertoires in cytomegalovirus infection (dated by TCRdb to between 2019 and 2020). This sample was sequenced with an Illumina HiSeq 1500. In-frame beta chains were kept once TCRdb had trimmed the public reads at Q25 with fastp and called clones with MiXCR. CDR3 protein duplicates are merged, each entry listing the most common genes and DNA. In this sample the table shows some 150,000 distinct CDR3 sequences, roughly 6% of which occur a single time. The ten largest clonotypes hold under 20% of the sample. Sequences were obtained from PBMCs. These receptors originate from a human donor in good health (CMV status not recorded). Some clones in this sample may be carry-over from other donors' samples.

This clonotype was picked up a small number of times. The chain joins TRBV20-1 to TRBJ2-6, with 7 bases identical to TRBD2. The CDR3 consists of 14 residues. The V and J ends lost 2 bases and 6 bases, in that order; junction bases with no gene match: 4. Germline V gene lookup returns CDR1 DFQATT and CDR2 SNEGSKA (reference sequence). The CDR3 here is CSARSGGEANVLTF. For the CDR3, the DNA is TGCAGTGCTAGATCGGGGGGTGAGGCCAACGTCCTGACTTTC.

This clonotype has a count of ten or more. This CDR3 reads CASSATGGGYTF. The CDR3 DNA is TGTGCCAGCAGTGCTACAGGGGGCGGCTACACCTTC. This chain uses TRBV27 with TRBJ1-2; TRBD1 matches at 9 bases. The CDR3 consists of 12 residues. The V segment lost 5 bases and the J segment 8 bases; nucleotides outside the gene matches: 3. The germline V gene encodes CDR1 MNHEY and CDR2 SMNVEV (reference sequence).

V and J are TRBV5-1 and TRBJ2-6; D is undetermined. This CDR3 is built from 14 residues. Germline CDR1 SGHRS, CDR2 YFSETQ. V was shortened by 5 bases and J by 2 bases, with 8 bases between the two germline ends. CDR3 in amino acids: CASSPTAGANVLTF. CDR3 coding DNA: TGCGCCAGCAGTCCGACCGCTGGGGCCAACGTCCTGACTTTC.

The chain joins TRBV20-1 to TRBJ2-3; D possibly corresponds to TRBD2 (6 bases). CDR1 is DFQATT, CDR2 SNEGSKA, per germline (reference sequence). The V end lost 3 bases, the J end lost 2 bases, and 15 bases lay between the germline ends. The length of the CDR3 is 15 residues. The CDR3 region has the DNA TGCAGTGCTAGGGGAGGCGCGCTTATCACAGATACGCAGTATTTT. This codes for CSARGGALITDTQYF.

The J gene is TRBJ1-6, the V gene TRBV28; 7 nucleotides align to TRBD1. CDR3 length equals 15 residues. Germline V gene data show CDR1 as MDHEN and CDR2 as SYDVKM. Unmatched junction bases numbered 18, after V lost 8 bases and J lost 14 bases. This CDR3 is CASLTGAAPALALHF. The CDR3, as DNA: TGTGCCAGCCTCACAGGGGCCGCCCCGGCTTTAGCCCTCCACTTT.

This rearrangement joins TRBV6-1 to TRBJ2-2, with D possibly TRBD2 on 7 matching bases. The germline V gene encodes CDR1 MNHNS and CDR2 SASEGT. The CDR3 consists of 13 residues. Deletions cut 7 bases from V and 6 bases from J, with 12 bases between. CDR3 DNA sequence: TGTGCCAGCAAGGGGGGGCCGTCCGGGGAGCTGTTTTTT. Translation: CASKGGPSGELFF.

This clonotype showed up many times. The rearrangement links TRBV7-2 to TRBJ1-2, with TRBD1 matching over 11 bases. From germline, CDR1 is SGHTA and CDR2 FQGNSA. The CDR3 runs to 15 residues. V dropped 4 bases and J dropped 6; count of bases not matched to a gene: 7. The CDR3: CASSSRTGGRNGYTF. The DNA of the CDR3 is TGTGCCAGCAGCTCCCGGACAGGGGGCCGCAATGGCTACACCTTC.

This clonotype has at least ten counts. The CDR3 is CASSLHTGELFF. CDR3 DNA sequence: TGTGCCAGCAGCTTACACACCGGGGAGCTGTTTTTT. This chain links TRBV7-2 with TRBJ2-2; D is uncertain. The CDR3 totals 12 residues. Germline V lookup: CDR1 SGHTA, CDR2 FQGNSA. V lost 2 bases, J lost 3 bases, and 1 base lay in between.

This clonotype came up a few times. V gene TRBV28 combines with J gene TRBJ1-6; D remains ambiguous. The CDR3 consists of 14 residues. V shed 6 bases and J shed 0 bases, with 6 bases lying between them. Germline assignment: CDR1 MDHEN and CDR2 SYDVKM. CDR3 protein: CASRSSSYNSPLHF. The CDR3 nucleotides are TGTGCCAGCAGATCTAGCTCCTATAATTCACCCCTCCACTTT.

This clonotype was found many times. The rearrangement uses TRBV20-1 and TRBJ1-2; D call uncertain. This CDR3 region has 13 residues. The V gene's germline CDR1 is DFQATT and CDR2 SNEGSKA (reference sequence). Trimming cost V 4 bases and J 7 bases, with 16 bases left between them. CDR3 DNA: TGCAGTGCTACCCTCCCCAATGCCGGTGGCTACACCTTC. Amino acid sequence: CSATLPNAGGYTF.

This clonotype appeared a few times. The V and J genes are TRBV7-4 and TRBJ1-1; 8 bases are a match to TRBD1. V lost 3 bases and J lost 5; bases outside the gene matches: 2. Germline V gene lookup returns CDR1 SGHVT and CDR2 SQSDAQ. This CDR3 is 13 amino acids long. The CDR3 here is CASSFDRGTEAFF. CDR3 nucleotides: TGTGCCAGCAGCTTTGACAGGGGTACTGAAGCTTTCTTT.

V gene TRBV20-1 combines with J gene TRBJ2-1; 8 nucleotides align to TRBD1. Unmatched junction bases numbered 15, after V lost 8 bases and J lost 3 bases. Germline lookup yields CDR1 DFQATT and CDR2 SNEGSKA (reference sequence). The CDR3 is 16 amino acids. CDR3 region: CSPLVSGGPFYNEQFF. CDR3 nucleotides: TGCAGTCCGCTAGTCTCAGGGGGCCCCTTCTACAATGAGCAGTTCTTC.

CDR3: CATSRGGFSYNEQFF. CDR3 in DNA: TGTGCCACCAGCAGGGGGGGTTTCAGCTACAATGAGCAGTTCTTC. The chain recombines TRBV15 with TRBJ2-1; a possible D gene is TRBD2 (6 bases). The V end lost 3 bases, the J end lost 3 bases, and 12 bases lay between the germline ends. The CDR3 covers 15 residues. Germline V lookup: CDR1 LNHNV, CDR2 YYDKDF (reference sequence).

This clonotype was picked up a small number of times. This sequence joins TRBV20-1 and TRBJ2-3, with a possible D match to TRBD1 (6 bases). With 0 bases removed from V and 0 bases from J, the gap between germline ends came to 16 bases. The CDR3 totals 17 residues. Per germline, CDR1 DFQATT and CDR2 SNEGSKA (reference sequence). The chain's CDR3 is CSARDAGTGHSTDTQYF. The CDR3 nucleotides are TGCAGTGCTAGAGACGCCGGGACGGGACATAGCACAGATACGCAGTATTTT.